The 18 T cell receptor beta chains below come from one sample, sequenced in a study of T cells of healthy individuals. From the 5' RACE reads, TCRdb called clonotypes with MiXCR, one entry per CDR3 protein. The top ten clones hold more than 15% of a sample with about 53,000 distinct CDR3 sequences, roughly 14% of them seen once. These receptor sequences come from a human donor in good health.

This clonotype showed up many times. The rearrangement uses TRBV11-2 and TRBJ2-3; D might be TRBD2 (5 bases). The CDR3 consists of 14 residues. V lost 5 bases and J lost 3, with 12 bases in between. Germline V CDR1 and CDR2: SGHAT, FQNNGV. The chain's CDR3 is CASSPLTNTDTQYF. The DNA of the CDR3 is TGTGCCAGCAGCCCCTTGACTAATACAGATACGCAGTATTTT.

Many counts were recorded for this clonotype. The chain carries TRBV7-9 and TRBJ2-7; TRBD2 agrees at 9 bases. The CDR3 length is 17 residues. Trimming removed 1 base from V and 3 bases from J; junction bases left unmatched: 10. Looked up from germline, CDR1 is SEHNR and CDR2 is FQNEAQ (reference sequence). For the CDR3, the DNA is TGTGCCAGCAGCTTAGTGTTAATGACTAGCGGAAACTACGAGCAGTACTTC. This translates into CASSLVLMTSGNYEQYF.

The chain recombines TRBV20-1 with TRBJ1-5; D is ambiguous. Germline loops: CDR1 DFQATT, CDR2 SNEGSKA (reference sequence). V shed 1 base and J shed 0 bases, with 13 bases lying between them. This CDR3 has 16 amino acids. CDR3 sequence: CSARGRGGLSNQPQHF. In DNA, the CDR3 is TGCAGTGCTAGAGGTCGCGGAGGCCTTAGCAATCAGCCCCAGCATTTT.

This clonotype was recorded many times. This chain uses TRBV29-1 with TRBJ2-3; unclear D gene. V lost 1 base to trimming and J lost 8 bases, with 13 bases between them. Germline loops: CDR1 SQVTM, CDR2 ANQGSEA. CDR3 length: 13 amino acids. The CDR3 bases are TGCAGCGTTGAAGGGCTAGATCAAGTTACGCAGTATTTT. The encoded protein is CSVEGLDQVTQYF.

V usage is TRBV19 and J usage is TRBJ1-1, with D tentatively TRBD1 (6 bases). The CDR3 totals 13 residues. The germline gives CDR1 LNHDA, CDR2 SQIVND (reference sequence). V lost 5 bases and J lost 1, with 8 bases in between. The CDR3 loop is CASSVQGNTEAFF. CDR3 DNA: TGTGCCAGTAGTGTACAGGGGAACACTGAAGCTTTCTTT.

This clonotype was observed a few times. The CDR3 loop is CASSSVGSVEQFF. The CDR3 nucleotides are TGTGCCAGCAGCTCAGTGGGGTCCGTGGAGCAGTTCTTC. The chain employs TRBV7-9 and TRBJ2-1; D uncertain. Trimming removed 4 bases from V and 10 bases from J, with 14 bases in between. The V gene's germline CDR1 is SEHNR and CDR2 FQNEAQ (reference sequence). The CDR3 is made up of 13 amino acids.

The chain carries TRBV5-1 and TRBJ2-2; D possibly corresponds to TRBD1 (5 bases). The V end lost 4 bases, the J end lost 1 base, and 14 bases lay between the germline ends. The V gene's germline CDR1 is SGHRS and CDR2 YFSETQ. The CDR3 runs to 16 residues. CDR3 loop: CASSPGRAENTGELFF. CDR3 bases: TGCGCCAGCAGCCCCGGCAGGGCCGAGAACACCGGGGAGCTGTTTTTT.

This clonotype was seen repeatedly, ten times or more. J is TRBJ1-2 and V is TRBV24-1; maybe TRBD1 (5 bases). This CDR3 has 11 amino acids. The germline gives CDR1 KGHDR, CDR2 SFDVKD. Trimming took off 7 bases at V and 8 bases at J, with 10 bases between the two ends. CDR3 sequence: CATRQGDGYTF. The CDR3 coding sequence is TGTGCCACCAGGCAGGGAGACGGCTACACCTTC.

In this sample, this clonotype turned up many times. V gene TRBV30 combines with J gene TRBJ1-2; D is unresolved. The germline V gene encodes CDR1 GTSNPN and CDR2 SVGIG (reference sequence). The CDR3 has 16 amino acids. Trimming stripped 4 bases from V and 3 bases from J, with 21 bases between. The CDR3 sequence is CAWMLPGLRVDYGYTF. CDR3 nucleotide sequence: TGTGCCTGGATGTTACCGGGTTTAAGGGTAGACTATGGCTACACCTTC.

The V gene is TRBV4-3, the J gene TRBJ2-5; D gene ambiguous. V was shortened by 0 bases and J by 5 bases, with 7 bases between the two germline ends. The CDR3 totals 13 residues. Germline-derived CDR1 and CDR2 are LGHNA and YSLEER. The CDR3 is CASSQDIGETQYF. The CDR3, as DNA: TGCGCCAGCAGCCAAGATATCGGGGAGACCCAGTACTTC.

The chain employs TRBV29-1 and TRBJ2-2, with 7 nucleotides matching TRBD1. The V and J ends lost 4 bases and 4 bases, in that order; junction bases with no gene match: 3. Germline CDR1 and CDR2: SQVTM and ANQGSEA. The CDR3 covers 13 residues. CDR3 in DNA: TGCAGCGTTGGGCAGGGGGTCACCGGGGAGCTGTTTTTT. It specifies CSVGQGVTGELFF.

In this sample, this clonotype turned up a few times. The CDR3 coding sequence is TGTGCCAGCAGGGAACGGCGGAGGGTTACCTCCTACGAGCAGTACTTC. Translated, it gives CASRERRRVTSYEQYF. The V gene is TRBV6-1, the J gene TRBJ2-7, with a weak D call TRBD2 (6 bases). CDR1 is MNHNS and CDR2 is SASEGT in the germline V gene. The CDR3 consists of 16 residues. V was shortened by 6 bases and J by 0 bases, with 18 bases between the two germline ends.

Note on this clonotype: A single base separates this from a much larger clone, so it may be a read error. V is TRBV7-9 and J is TRBJ1-5; possible D gene TRBD1, 5 bases. The CDR3 length is 13 residues. Trimming took off 7 bases at V and 6 bases at J, with 13 bases between the two ends. CDR1 and CDR2 from the germline V gene are SEHNR and FQNEAQ (reference sequence). CDR3 region: CASTRGVSQPQHF. The CDR3, as DNA: TGTGCCAGCACCCGAGGGGTGAGTCAGCCCCAGCATTTT.

In this sample, this clonotype turned up a few times. This chain joins TRBV20-1 and TRBJ2-5, with D possibly being TRBD1 or TRBD2 (7 bases each). From germline, CDR1 is DFQATT and CDR2 SNEGSKA (reference sequence). The CDR3 consists of 15 residues. With 6 bases removed from V and 3 bases from J, the gap between germline ends came to 20 bases. In DNA, the CDR3 is TGCAGTGCCCGCTCAGGGGGGGTCTTGAAAGAGACCCAGTACTTC. Its translation: CSARSGGVLKETQYF.

This clonotype was seen many times. The chain employs TRBV25-1 and TRBJ1-2, with 9 bases matching TRBD1. The length of the CDR3 is 13 residues. Losses at the gene ends were 8 bases for V and 8 bases for J; bases not matched to a gene: 9. CDR1 and CDR2 from the germline V gene are MGHDK and SYGVNS. The CDR3 sequence: CASGTGSPGGYTF. CDR3 DNA sequence: TGTGCCAGCGGGACAGGGTCCCCTGGGGGCTACACCTTC.

The table lists this clonotype with many counts. CDR3: CASTFRGSGAGELFF. The CDR3 DNA follows: TGTGCCAGCACTTTCAGGGGTAGCGGTGCCGGGGAGCTGTTTTTT. The chain links TRBV10-3 to TRBJ2-2, with D perhaps assigned TRBD1 or TRBD2 (6 bases each). Trimming took off 10 bases at V and 6 bases at J, with 21 bases between the two ends. The CDR3 runs 15 residues. Germline V gene sequence: CDR1 ENHRY, CDR2 SYGVKD.

The sample holds many counts of this clonotype. This chain joins TRBV5-1 and TRBJ1-5, with TRBD1 as a possible D gene (5 bases). The germline CDR1 and CDR2 sequences are SGHRS and YFSETQ. Between the trimmed V and J ends, which lost 4 bases and 2 bases, there was a span of 13 bases. CDR3 size: 15 residues. The CDR3 protein is CASSVGTARNQPQHF. The CDR3 DNA sequence: TGCGCCAGCAGCGTGGGGACCGCCCGCAATCAGCCCCAGCATTTT.

This clonotype occurred many times. The CDR3 spells CASSRDSTVPEAFF. The DNA for the CDR3 is TGTGCCAGCTCGAGGGACAGTACCGTACCGGAAGCTTTCTTT. The chain uses TRBV18 and TRBJ1-1, with 7 bases lining up with TRBD1. The junction had 12 bases not matched to a gene; V was cut back by 6 bases and J by 8 bases. CDR1 is KGHSH, CDR2 LQKENI, per germline. This CDR3 region has 14 residues.